Each of the 21 T cell receptor beta chains below was sequenced from the same sample in a study of T cells after yellow fever vaccination. TCRdb reprocessed the 5' RACE reads with MiXCR, giving one entry per CDR3 protein. The repertoire holds about 350,000 distinct CDR3 sequences, about 7.8% seen once, with under 20% in the top ten. This sample comprised PBMCs, obtained around 45 days after the first yellow fever vaccination. The receptor set was obtained from a man between 18 and 35 years old who received the YFV17D yellow fever vaccine.

A few counts support this clonotype. V gene TRBV3-1 combines with J gene TRBJ2-3, with D possibly being TRBD2 (6 bases). The V gene lost 2 bases and the J gene lost 7 bases, with 22 bases spanning the gap. This CDR3 is 17 amino acids long. In germline, CDR1 is LGHDT, CDR2 YNNKEL (reference sequence). The CDR3: CASSQFYPGTPPHTQYF. DNA of the CDR3: TGTGCCAGCAGCCAATTCTACCCCGGGACTCCCCCACATACGCAGTATTTT.

This clonotype was recorded a few times. The chain links TRBV3-1 to TRBJ2-7, with D hard to call. Germline V gene sequence: CDR1 LGHDT, CDR2 YNNKEL (reference sequence). The V end lost 1 base, the J end lost 0 bases, and 10 bases lay between the germline ends. The CDR3 contains 15 residues. The CDR3 DNA follows: TGTGCCAGCAGCCAAGGTACCCGGAGCTCCTACGAGCAGTACGTC. This gives the protein CASSQGTRSSYEQYV.

The chain joins TRBV19 to TRBJ2-4; TRBD1 might be the D (5 bases). This CDR3 has 14 amino acids. Deletions cut 6 bases from V and 5 bases from J, with 14 bases between. CDR1 and CDR2 (germline): LNHDA, SQIVND (reference sequence). CDR3 region: CASRSDSRENIQYF. The CDR3 DNA sequence: TGTGCCAGTAGGTCCGACAGTAGGGAAAACATTCAGTACTTC. Full variable domain (remainder filled in from reference TRBV19 and TRBJ2-4): DGGITQSPKYLFRKEGQNVTLSCEQNLNHDAMYWYRQDPGQGLRLIYYSQIVNDFQKGDIAEGYSVSREKKESFPLTVTSAQKNPTAFYLCASRSDSRENIQYFGAGTRLSVL.

This clonotype was counted a few times. V gene TRBV5-1 combines with J gene TRBJ2-1; D might be TRBD1 (6 bases). This CDR3 is built from 15 residues. Germline CDR1 SGHRS, CDR2 YFSETQ. V lost 2 bases and J 6 bases, leaving 15 bases between the germline ends. The CDR3 protein is CASSFDRRTFNEQFF. CDR3 in DNA: TGCGCCAGCAGCTTCGACAGGCGGACTTTCAATGAGCAGTTCTTC.

The rearrangement joins TRBV20-1 to TRBJ1-5; 8 bases line up with TRBD1. The CDR3 length is 15 residues. Germline V lookup: CDR1 DFQATT, CDR2 SNEGSKA (reference sequence). The J segment lost 3 bases and the V segment lost 4 bases, leaving 8 bases of the junction unmatched. The CDR3 DNA is TGCAGTGCTACTTCCGGGACAGGAGACAATCAGCCCCAGCATTTT. It yields the protein CSATSGTGDNQPQHF.

This clonotype was seen many times. V gene TRBV7-2 combines with J gene TRBJ2-3, with 9 positions matching TRBD2. This CDR3 contains 16 residues. V lost 5 bases and J lost 5; bases outside the gene matches: 11. CDR1 is SGHTA, CDR2 FQGNSA, per germline. CDR3 nucleotides: TGTGCCAGCAGCCCCACGGCGGGGGGGCCGGTAGATACGCAGTATTTT. Translated, it gives CASSPTAGGPVDTQYF.

This clonotype was detected many times. This chain links TRBV7-9 with TRBJ1-4, with D unclear. V was shortened by 1 base and J by 7 bases, with 4 bases between the two germline ends. CDR1 SEHNR and CDR2 FQNEAQ come from the germline V gene (reference sequence). The CDR3 loop spans 12 amino acids. CDR3 in amino acids: CASSLDLEKLFF. CDR3 coding DNA: TGTGCCAGCAGCTTAGACCTTGAAAAACTGTTTTTT.

This clonotype was observed a few times. V gene TRBV10-3 combines with J gene TRBJ1-2, with D unclear. The CDR3 has 15 residues. In germline, CDR1 is ENHRY, CDR2 SYGVKD. Trimming stripped 5 bases from V and 4 bases from J, with 17 bases between. DNA of the CDR3: TGTGCCATCAGTCCGGCCCGAGAGGGCGGCTATGGCTACACCTTC. It translates to CAISPAREGGYGYTF.

Ten or more counts support this clonotype. The chain recombines TRBV5-6 with TRBJ1-1; 9 positions match TRBD1. Germline loops: CDR1 SGHDT, CDR2 YYEEEE. The V gene end was trimmed by 3 bases and the J gene end by 11 bases; junction bases not matched to a gene: 8. This CDR3 spans 13 amino acids. The CDR3 DNA reads as TGTGCCAGCAGCTGGGCGACAGGGGGAAGTGCTTTCTTT. It encodes CASSWATGGSAFF.

This clonotype was detected a few times. V gene TRBV19 combines with J gene TRBJ2-1, with unresolved D. Germline V gene data show CDR1 as LNHDA and CDR2 as SQIVND (reference sequence). The V end lost 6 bases, the J end lost 0 bases, and 12 bases lay between the germline ends. The CDR3 spans 15 residues. In DNA form, the CDR3 reads TGTGCCAGTAGCCGAGCTCCCCTCTCCTACAATGAGCAGTTCTTC. Its translation: CASSRAPLSYNEQFF. Using reference TRBV19 and TRBJ2-1 for the parts outside the CDR3, the full variable domain is DGGITQSPKYLFRKEGQNVTLSCEQNLNHDAMYWYRQDPGQGLRLIYYSQIVNDFQKGDIAEGYSVSREKKESFPLTVTSAQKNPTAFYLCASSRAPLSYNEQFFGPGTRLTVL.

The J gene is TRBJ2-2, the V gene TRBV19; D is unclear. Germline V CDR1 and CDR2: LNHDA, SQIVND (reference sequence). The CDR3 is 15 residues long. The germline V and J ends were trimmed by 0 bases and 4 bases, with 9 bases remaining between them. The CDR3 here is CASSIDRAFTGELFF. In DNA form, the CDR3 reads TGTGCCAGTAGTATAGATCGCGCATTCACCGGGGAGCTGTTTTTT.

V is TRBV20-1 and J is TRBJ1-4, with TRBD1 matching 8 bases. Germline-derived CDR1 and CDR2 are DFQATT and SNEGSKA (reference sequence). The CDR3 contains 15 residues. V gave up 5 bases and J gave up 7 bases; unmatched junction bases: 12. CDR3 nucleotides: TGCAGTGCTGCCTTGGGACAGGAGGATCTTGAAAAACTGTTTTTT. It specifies CSAALGQEDLEKLFF.

The CDR3 bases are TGTGCCAGCAACACAGGGGACGAGCAGTACTTC. Translated: CASNTGDEQYF. V usage is TRBV5-4 and J usage is TRBJ2-7, with TRBD1 identical over 7 bases. This CDR3 comprises 11 residues. V lost 6 bases and J lost 5; bases outside the gene matches: 2. Germline V lookup: CDR1 SGHNT, CDR2 YYREEE (reference sequence).

The genes are TRBV18 and TRBJ2-3; D is ambiguous. Trimming removed 4 bases from V and 2 bases from J, with 7 bases in between. CDR1 and CDR2 from the germline V gene are KGHSH and LQKENI. The CDR3 has 13 amino acids. The CDR3 nucleotides read TGTGCCAGCTCACGACTGGACACAGATACGCAGTATTTT. It encodes CASSRLDTDTQYF. The full variable domain, with the rest looked up from reference TRBV18 and TRBJ2-3, is NAGVMQNPRHLVRRRGQEARLRCSPMKGHSHVYWYRQLPEEGLKFMVYLQKENIIDESGMPKERFSAEFPKEGPSILRIQQVVRGDSAAYFCASSRLDTDTQYFGPGTRLTVL.

The chain carries TRBV11-2 and TRBJ2-1; D unclear. With 5 bases removed from V and 0 bases from J, the gap between germline ends came to 11 bases. This CDR3 has 15 residues. Germline CDR1 and CDR2: SGHAT and FQNNGV. The CDR3 nucleotides read TGTGCCAGCAGCCCACTGAAGGGCTCCTACAATGAGCAGTTCTTC. This gives the protein CASSPLKGSYNEQFF.

This clonotype was observed a few times. The rearrangement joins TRBV12-3 or TRBV12-4 to TRBJ1-2; tentative D call: TRBD1 (5 bases). This CDR3 contains 14 residues. The ends were cut back, 6 bases at V and 1 base at J, with 12 bases in the middle. DNA for the CDR3: TGTGCCAGCAGCAACCAGGGTGGTAACTATGGCTACACCTTC. Translating gives CASSNQGGNYGYTF.

The chain joins TRBV12-3 or TRBV12-4 to TRBJ1-5; tentatively, D is TRBD1 (5 bases). The CDR3 runs to 17 residues. Trimming removed 5 bases at V and 1 base at J, with 18 bases between. The CDR3 sequence is CASSIMGLWKSNQPQHF. Written as DNA, the CDR3 is TGTGCCAGCAGTATAATGGGACTATGGAAAAGCAATCAGCCCCAGCATTTT.

The J gene is TRBJ2-5, the V gene TRBV12-3 or TRBV12-4; D gene unclear. V was pared by 3 bases and J by 7 bases, with 12 bases between. CDR3 length: 13 amino acids. CDR3 amino acids: CASSLVTTGTQYF. CDR3 nucleotides: TGTGCCAGCAGTTTGGTTACTACCGGGACCCAGTACTTC.

The table lists this clonotype with many counts. The rearrangement links TRBV15 to TRBJ1-1; 8 nucleotides line up with TRBD1. The CDR3 is made up of 14 amino acids. J gave up 3 bases and V 4 bases, and 4 bases lay outside the gene matches. Looked up from germline, CDR1 is LNHNV and CDR2 is YYDKDF (reference sequence). In DNA form, the CDR3 reads TGTGCCACCAGCACCGCAGGGGGCCACACTGAAGCTTTCTTT. It yields the protein CATSTAGGHTEAFF. Looking up the rest from reference TRBV15 and TRBJ1-1 gives the full variable domain: DAMVIQNPRYQVTQFGKPVTLSCSQTLNHNVMYWYQQKSSQAPKLLFHYYDKDFNNEADTPDNFQSRRPNTSFCFLDIRSPGLGDTAMYLCATSTAGGHTEAFFGQGTRLTVV.

V is TRBV6-1 and J is TRBJ2-3; the match to TRBD2 covers 8 bases. CDR1 and CDR2 (germline): MNHNS, SASEGT. There are 17 residues in the CDR3. The V and J ends lost 5 bases and 1 base, in that order; junction bases with no gene match: 11. CDR3 loop: CASSPPGAGEGTDTQYF. In nucleotides, the CDR3 is TGTGCCAGCAGTCCCCCGGGAGCGGGGGAGGGCACAGATACGCAGTATTTT.

The chain's CDR3 is CSVGSGRRTTNYGYTF. The DNA of the CDR3 is TGCAGCGTCGGTTCGGGCCGGCGTACTACTAACTATGGCTACACCTTC. The J gene is TRBJ1-2, the V gene TRBV29-1; D gene unclear. This CDR3 has 16 amino acids. The germline V gene encodes CDR1 SQVTM and CDR2 ANQGSEA. V lost 6 bases and J lost 0, with 20 bases in between.